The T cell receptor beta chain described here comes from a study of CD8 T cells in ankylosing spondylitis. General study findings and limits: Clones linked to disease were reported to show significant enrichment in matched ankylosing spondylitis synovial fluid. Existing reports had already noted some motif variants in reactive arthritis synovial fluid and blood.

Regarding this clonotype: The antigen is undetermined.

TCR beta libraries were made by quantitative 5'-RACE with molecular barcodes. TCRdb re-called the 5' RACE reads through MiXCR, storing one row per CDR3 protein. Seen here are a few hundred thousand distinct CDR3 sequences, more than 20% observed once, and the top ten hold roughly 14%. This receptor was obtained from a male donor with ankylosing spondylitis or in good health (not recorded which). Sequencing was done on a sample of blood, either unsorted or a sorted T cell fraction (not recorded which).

The CDR3 nucleotides read TGTGCCAGCAGTTACTCGGGTGCAGCCACTGAAGCTTTCTTT. It specifies CASSYSGAATEAFF. V is TRBV6-5 and J is TRBJ1-1; no clear D gene. The CDR3 is 14 amino acids. V was trimmed by 0 bases and J by 4 bases, leaving 9 bases between them. The V gene's germline CDR1 is MNHEY and CDR2 SVGAGI.